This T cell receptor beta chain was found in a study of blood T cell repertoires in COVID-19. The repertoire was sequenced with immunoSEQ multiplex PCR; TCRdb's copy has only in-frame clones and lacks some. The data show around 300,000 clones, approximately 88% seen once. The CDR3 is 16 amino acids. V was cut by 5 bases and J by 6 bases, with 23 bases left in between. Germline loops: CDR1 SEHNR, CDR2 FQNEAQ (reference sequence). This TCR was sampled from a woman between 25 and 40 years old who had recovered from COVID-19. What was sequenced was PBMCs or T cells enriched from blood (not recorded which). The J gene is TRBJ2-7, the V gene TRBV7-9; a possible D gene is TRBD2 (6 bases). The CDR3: CASSPLGERRVGEQYF. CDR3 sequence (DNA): TGTGCCAGCAGCCCGCTGGGGGAGCGGAGGGTCGGCGAGCAGTACTTC.